This is a list of T cell receptor beta chains from one sample in a study of identifying expanded T cells in peripheral blood. Here immunoSEQ multiplex PCR was the method, and the copy in TCRdb shows in-frame clones only, minus some. The sample lists about 110,000 clones, around 88% occurring once. Specimen: blood. Every receptor here comes from a person aged 18 to 70 in good health. Both conserved end residues are part of each CDR3. Each record gives: D gene, clone size, V gene, J gene, CDR3 DNA, CDR3 protein. The D gene is left open where the match is weak. A clone size is listed for some rows: how often the clone was seen (once, few, many), or a class if it is expanded.

d_gene: .
abundance: .
v_gene: TRBV28
j_gene: TRBJ1-5
CDR3nt: TGTGCCAGCAGTGGAGGGTTCAAGCCCCAGCATTTT
CDR3aa: CASSGGFKPQHF

d_gene: .
abundance: .
v_gene: TRBV6-6
j_gene: TRBJ1-3
CDR3nt: TGTGCCAGCGTTAATGGAAACACCATATATTTT
CDR3aa: CASVNGNTIYF

d_gene: .
abundance: once
v_gene: TRBV2
j_gene: TRBJ2-2
CDR3nt: TGTGCCAGCAGTGAAGCACTCAGGGGCGCGGGCGGGGAGCTGTTTTTT
CDR3aa: CASSEALRGAGGELFF

d_gene: TRBD1
abundance: .
v_gene: TRBV7-6
j_gene: TRBJ2-3
CDR3nt: TGTGCCAGCAGGGACAGGGGCACAGATACGCAGTATTTT
CDR3aa: CASRDRGTDTQYF

d_gene: TRBD2
abundance: .
v_gene: TRBV4-2
j_gene: TRBJ2-5
CDR3nt: TGTGCCAGCAGCCAAGCAACGGTAGCGGGGGGGCCAGAGACCCAGTACTTC
CDR3aa: CASSQATVAGGPETQYF

d_gene: .
abundance: .
v_gene: TRBV7-2
j_gene: TRBJ2-3
CDR3nt: TGTGCCAGCAGCCCGCCTTCGGGGGGCCGCACAGATACGCAGTATTTT
CDR3aa: CASSPPSGGRTDTQYF

d_gene: .
abundance: .
v_gene: TRBV9
j_gene: TRBJ2-1
CDR3nt: TGTGCCAGCAGTGTCGAGGGAGGTGAGCAGTTCTTC
CDR3aa: CASSVEGGEQFF

d_gene: .
abundance: .
v_gene: TRBV5-1
j_gene: TRBJ1-1
CDR3nt: TGCGCCAGCAGCTACCAACAGGGAAGTGGTGAAGCTTTCTTT
CDR3aa: CASSYQQGSGEAFF

d_gene: .
abundance: .
v_gene: TRBV7-2
j_gene: TRBJ2-7
CDR3nt: TGTGCCAGCAGCCAGACTGTCTCCTACGAGCAGTACTTC
CDR3aa: CASSQTVSYEQYF

d_gene: .
abundance: once
v_gene: TRBV18
j_gene: TRBJ1-1
CDR3nt: TGTGCCAGCTCAACCGCCGGGACGGACGGCACTGAAGCTTTCTTT
CDR3aa: CASSTAGTDGTEAFF

d_gene: .
abundance: .
v_gene: TRBV5-1
j_gene: TRBJ2-1
CDR3nt: TGCGCCAGCAGCTTGTACGGACAAGGATACAATGAGCAGTTCTTC
CDR3aa: CASSLYGQGYNEQFF

d_gene: .
abundance: .
v_gene: TRBV19
j_gene: TRBJ2-7
CDR3nt: TGTGCCAGTAGTCCAGATGGCCTCTCCTACGAGCAGTACTTC
CDR3aa: CASSPDGLSYEQYF

d_gene: .
abundance: .
v_gene: TRBV29-1
j_gene: TRBJ1-5
CDR3nt: TGCAGCGTTGAGGGGGGAGCGGGTCAGCCCCAGCATTTT
CDR3aa: CSVEGGAGQPQHF

d_gene: .
abundance: .
v_gene: TRBV9
j_gene: TRBJ1-6
CDR3nt: TGTGCCAGCAGCGTAGGCGTTTCGCATAATTCACCCCTCCACTTT
CDR3aa: CASSVGVSHNSPLHF

d_gene: .
abundance: .
v_gene: TRBV7-9
j_gene: TRBJ1-1
CDR3nt: TGTGCCAGCAGCTTACCTTTCCTGGAGGTCGGCACTGAAGCTTTCTTT
CDR3aa: CASSLPFLEVGTEAFF

d_gene: TRBD1
abundance: few
v_gene: TRBV2
j_gene: TRBJ1-5
CDR3nt: TGTGCCAGCGACAGGGGGAGCAATCAGCCCCAGCATTTT
CDR3aa: CASDRGSNQPQHF